The source of this T cell receptor beta chain is a study of T cell clonality in common variable immunodeficiency. General study points: Fewer TCRbeta clones were shared among CVID subjects than controls.

Germline V lookup: CDR1 WNHNN, CDR2 SYGVQD (reference sequence). V was pared by 0 bases and J by 5 bases, with 11 bases between. The CDR3 extends over 14 amino acids. In this sample, this clone turned up many times. Its antigen is still unknown. The CDR3 is cut off 3 residues early in the read; its end comes from the germline J gene. Here immunoSEQ multiplex PCR was the method, and the copy in TCRdb shows in-frame clones only, minus some. There are about 64,000 clones in the sample, none observed a single time. Each donor provided roughly 4.5 to 8.5 ml of heparinized whole blood. Input material: peripheral blood mononuclear cells. This chain joins TRBV10-1 and TRBJ2-7, with D possibly being TRBD1 (6 bases). The clonotype originates from a person aged 18 to 70 in good health. Incomplete CDR3 DNA: TGCGCCAGCAGTGAGTCTACAGGGAAGAACGAG. This encodes CASSESTGKNE. The CDR3 in full is CASSESTGKNEQYF.